This TCR beta chain was profiled in a study of cytomegalovirus exposure and HLA in healthy donors. In the PCR, 60 Vbeta and 13 Jbeta primers were used. Original processing notes: Roughly 80 million unique TCR beta chains, roughly 11 million of them shared, were counted by a later analysis. Sequenced by immunoSEQ multiplex PCR; TCRdb stores in-frame clones only, minus some. V and J calls and clone size follow that table, whereas D and trimming were derived from the DNA. The table shows approximately 150,000 clones, with 65% to 70% occurring only once. Study observations and caveats: In a later analysis, parvovirus B19, influenza, CMV and Epstein-Barr virus appeared linked to several top co-occurrence clusters. The classifier reportedly diagnosed cytomegalovirus status with high sensitivity and specificity.

With regard to this clone: Its cognate antigen is unknown.

Sequencing was carried out using PBMCs. This clonotype originated in a woman between 18 and 30 years old in good health and CMV-seropositive.

The CDR3 nucleotides are TGTGCCAGCAGTTACCCTAAAACCCTGGTTGAAGCTTTCTTT. As protein: CASSYPKTLVEAFF. The gene calls are TRBV6-6 and TRBJ1-1; D gene unclear. With 2 bases removed from V and 7 bases from J, the gap between germline ends came to 14 bases. This CDR3 comprises 14 residues. Per the germline V gene, CDR1 is MNHNY and CDR2 is SVGAGI (reference sequence).